The 11 T cell receptor beta chains listed next were all sequenced from one sample in a study of T and B cells in COVID-19 patients. Multiplex PCR with BIOMED2 TRB-A/B primer pools amplified TRB rearrangements. From the multiplex PCR reads, TCRdb called clonotypes with MiXCR, one entry per CDR3 protein. Of more than 10,000 distinct CDR3 sequences listed, around 33% are singletons. TRB was amplified from around 250-500 ng of blood genomic DNA. Sequencing was carried out using blood. Every receptor here comes from a human donor with active COVID-19.

The J gene is TRBJ2-5, the V gene TRBV5-6; D may be TRBD1 (5 bases). This CDR3 has 17 residues. CDR1 is SGHDT and CDR2 is YYEEEE in the germline V gene. Between the trimmed V and J ends, which lost 1 base and 7 bases, there was a span of 23 bases. Written as DNA, the CDR3 is TGTGCCAGCAGCTTGTCCCTTGCAGGCAGGGAATGGGGGACCCAGTACTTC. Its translation: CASSLSLAGREWGTQYF.

This clonotype has only a few counts. This rearrangement joins TRBV7-2 to TRBJ2-1; D may be TRBD1 or TRBD2 (5 bases each). CDR1 is SGHTA and CDR2 is FQGNSA in the germline V gene. Trimming took off 5 bases at V and 9 bases at J, with 17 bases between the two ends. The CDR3 spans 14 residues. The CDR3 here is CASSPQLGAGEQFF. The CDR3 nucleotides are TGTGCCAGCAGCCCCCAACTAGGGGCGGGTGAGCAGTTCTTC.

The chain couples TRBV12-3 or TRBV12-4 to TRBJ2-1; D unresolved. Trimming pared 7 bases from V and 0 bases from J, leaving 16 bases between. The CDR3 runs 16 residues. CDR3 DNA sequence: TGTGCCAGCACCCTTAGCCCCCCGAGCTCCTACAATGAGCAGTTCTTC. Its protein is CASTLSPPSSYNEQFF.

This clonotype qualifies as medium-sized. The chain joins TRBV27 to TRBJ2-7; the D gene is possibly TRBD1 (6 bases). The ends were cut back, 3 bases at V and 1 base at J, with 10 bases in the middle. Per the germline V gene, CDR1 is MNHEY and CDR2 is SMNVEV (reference sequence). This CDR3 contains 14 residues. The chain's CDR3 is CASSFDRRSYEQYF. The DNA of the CDR3 is TGTGCCAGCAGTTTTGACAGGCGGTCCTACGAGCAGTACTTC.

This clonotype is medium-sized within its sample. The chain is built from TRBV15 and TRBJ2-1; TRBD2 aligns across 8 bases. The CDR3 spans 16 residues. V lost 0 bases and J lost 9; bases outside the gene matches: 10. Germline lookup yields CDR1 LNHNV and CDR2 YYDKDF (reference sequence). CDR3 amino acids: CATSRERGAGGGEQFF. Written as DNA, the CDR3 is TGTGCCACCAGCAGAGAGCGGGGCGCGGGGGGAGGTGAGCAGTTCTTC. Complete variable domain (other parts from reference TRBV15 and TRBJ2-1): DAMVIQNPRYQVTQFGKPVTLSCSQTLNHNVMYWYQQKSSQAPKLLFHYYDKDFNNEADTPDNFQSRRPNTSFCFLDIRSPGLGDTAMYLCATSRERGAGGGEQFFGPGTRLTVL.

The rearrangement links TRBV5-1 to TRBJ1-1; D is possibly TRBD1 (5 bases). Trimming removed 0 bases at V and 4 bases at J, with 7 bases between. The germline V gene has CDR1 SGHRS and CDR2 YFSETQ. This CDR3 is 13 amino acids long. The CDR3 sequence is CASSLEGTTEAFF. The CDR3 DNA follows: TGCGCCAGCAGCTTGGAGGGGACCACTGAAGCTTTCTTT.

This clonotype is labeled as medium-sized. This chain joins TRBV6-5 and TRBJ1-2; D remains ambiguous. V lost 5 bases and J lost 6, with 10 bases in between. CDR3 length: 12 residues. Germline CDR1 is MNHEY and CDR2 is SVGAGI. The CDR3 coding sequence is TGTGCCAGCAGTAACCGGAGAGATGGCTACACCTTC. Amino acid sequence: CASSNRRDGYTF.

V usage is TRBV10-3 and J usage is TRBJ1-3; the D gene is possibly TRBD1 (5 bases). This CDR3 contains 13 residues. From germline, CDR1 is ENHRY and CDR2 SYGVKD. V lost 7 bases, J lost 4 bases, and 11 bases lay in between. This CDR3 reads CAITQGKGNTIYF. Written as DNA, the CDR3 is TGTGCCATCACCCAGGGAAAAGGAAACACCATATATTTT.

This clonotype is deemed medium-sized. The V and J genes are TRBV10-3 and TRBJ2-1; 8 bases are a match to TRBD1. The V segment lost 2 bases and the J segment 6 bases; nucleotides outside the gene matches: 9. This CDR3 spans 16 amino acids. Germline lookup yields CDR1 ENHRY and CDR2 SYGVKD. The CDR3 bases are TGTGCCATCAGTGAGCTCGCAGGGGGCGCCGTCAATGAGCAGTTCTTC. Its protein product is CAISELAGGAVNEQFF.

The chain couples TRBV6-4 to TRBJ1-1; TRBD1 might be the D (5 bases). The V gene lost 7 bases and the J gene lost 4 bases, with 13 bases spanning the gap. CDR1 is MRHNA, CDR2 SNTAGT, per germline. The CDR3 consists of 13 residues. As DNA, the CDR3 is TGTGCCAGCAAAGGAGCAGGGACCACTGAAGCTTTCTTT. Translating gives CASKGAGTTEAFF.

This clonotype has more than one count but fewer than ten. The V and J genes are TRBV15 and TRBJ1-1; D gene unclear. Trimming took 0 bases from V and 0 from J, leaving 5 bases between them. The CDR3 length is 14 residues. Germline assignment: CDR1 LNHNV and CDR2 YYDKDF (reference sequence). DNA of the CDR3: TGTGCCACCAGCAGAGATACCGTGAACACTGAAGCTTTCTTT. Translated, it gives CATSRDTVNTEAFF.